This T cell receptor (beta chain) was sequenced during a study of cytomegalovirus exposure and HLA in healthy donors. CDR1 and CDR2 from the germline V gene are SGHTA and FQGNSA. J lost 6 bases, V lost 5 bases, and 11 bases had no gene match. CDR3 length equals 15 residues. PCR used 60 Vbeta primers and 13 Jbeta primers. TCRdb's table, derived via immunoSEQ multiplex PCR, lists solely in-frame clones and lacks some. The repertoire holds about 82,000 clones, around 9.1% seen once, with about 24% in the top ten. The sequence came from a man in his 60s in good health and CMV-seropositive. V usage is TRBV7-2 and J usage is TRBJ2-3, with 7 bases aligning to TRBD2. The material sequenced was PBMCs. The CDR3 DNA reads as TGTGCCAGCAGCCCACGGGGAGGGTCGGGGGATACGCAGTATTTT. This codes for CASSPRGGSGDTQYF.